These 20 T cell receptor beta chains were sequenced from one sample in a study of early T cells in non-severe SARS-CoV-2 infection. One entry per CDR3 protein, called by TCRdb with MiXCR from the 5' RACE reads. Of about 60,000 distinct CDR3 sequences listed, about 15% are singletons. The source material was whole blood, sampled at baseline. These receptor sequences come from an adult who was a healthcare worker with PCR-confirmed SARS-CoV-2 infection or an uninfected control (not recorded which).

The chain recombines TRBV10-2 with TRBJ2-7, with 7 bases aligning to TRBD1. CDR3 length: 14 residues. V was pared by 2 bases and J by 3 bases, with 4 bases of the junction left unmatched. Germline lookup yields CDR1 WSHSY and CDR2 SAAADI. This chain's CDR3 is CASSEMGQSYEQYF. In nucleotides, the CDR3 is TGCGCCAGCAGTGAGATGGGACAGAGCTACGAGCAGTACTTC.

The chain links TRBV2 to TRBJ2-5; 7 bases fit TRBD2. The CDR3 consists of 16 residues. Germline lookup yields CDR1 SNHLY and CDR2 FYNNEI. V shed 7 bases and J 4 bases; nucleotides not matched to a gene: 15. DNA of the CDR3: TGTGCCAGCATTGGGCGGGGGTACCTTCCCAGAGAGACCCAGTACTTC. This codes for CASIGRGYLPRETQYF. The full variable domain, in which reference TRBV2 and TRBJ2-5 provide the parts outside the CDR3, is EPEVTQTPSHQVTQMGQEVILRCVPISNHLYFYWYRQILGQKVEFLVSFYNNEISEKSEIFDDQFSVERPDGSNFTLKIRSTKLEDSAMYFCASIGRGYLPRETQYFGPGTRLLVL.

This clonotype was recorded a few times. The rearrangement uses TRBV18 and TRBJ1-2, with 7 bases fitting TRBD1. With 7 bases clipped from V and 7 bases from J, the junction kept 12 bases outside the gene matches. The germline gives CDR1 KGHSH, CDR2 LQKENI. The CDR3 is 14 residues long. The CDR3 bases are TGTGCCAGCTTCAACCCGGGACAGCCCTTTGGCTACACCTTC. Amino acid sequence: CASFNPGQPFGYTF.

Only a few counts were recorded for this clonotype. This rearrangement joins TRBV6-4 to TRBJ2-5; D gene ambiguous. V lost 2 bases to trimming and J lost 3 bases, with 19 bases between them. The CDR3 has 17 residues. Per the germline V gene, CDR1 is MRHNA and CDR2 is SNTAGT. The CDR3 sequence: CASSDRQIKKPKETQYF. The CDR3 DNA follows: TGTGCCAGCAGTGACAGGCAAATAAAGAAACCAAAAGAGACCCAGTACTTC.

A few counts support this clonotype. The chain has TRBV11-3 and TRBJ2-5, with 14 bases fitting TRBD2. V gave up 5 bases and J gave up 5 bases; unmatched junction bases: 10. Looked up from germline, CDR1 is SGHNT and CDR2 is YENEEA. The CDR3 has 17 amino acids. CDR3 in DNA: TGTGCCAGCAGCGCAGGGGGACTAGCGGGAGTCGGTGAGACCCAGTACTTC. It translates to CASSAGGLAGVGETQYF.

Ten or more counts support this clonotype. For the CDR3, the DNA is TGTGCCAGTAGTAGGGCGACAGGGGTGGGCCAGCCCCAGCATTTT. Protein: CASSRATGVGQPQHF. The V gene is TRBV19, the J gene TRBJ1-5; TRBD1 matches 8 bases. CDR1 and CDR2 (germline): LNHDA, SQIVND (reference sequence). With V trimmed by 4 bases and J by 7 bases, 9 bases remained unmatched. CDR3 size: 15 residues. Looking up the rest from reference TRBV19 and TRBJ1-5 gives the full variable domain: DGGITQSPKYLFRKEGQNVTLSCEQNLNHDAMYWYRQDPGQGLRLIYYSQIVNDFQKGDIAEGYSVSREKKESFPLTVTSAQKNPTAFYLCASSRATGVGQPQHFGDGTRLSIL.

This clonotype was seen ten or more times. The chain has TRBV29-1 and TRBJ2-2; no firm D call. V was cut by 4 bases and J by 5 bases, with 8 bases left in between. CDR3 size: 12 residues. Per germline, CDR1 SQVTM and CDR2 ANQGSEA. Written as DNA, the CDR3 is TGCAGCGTTGGTCAGTTGACCGGGGAGCTGTTTTTT. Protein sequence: CSVGQLTGELFF.

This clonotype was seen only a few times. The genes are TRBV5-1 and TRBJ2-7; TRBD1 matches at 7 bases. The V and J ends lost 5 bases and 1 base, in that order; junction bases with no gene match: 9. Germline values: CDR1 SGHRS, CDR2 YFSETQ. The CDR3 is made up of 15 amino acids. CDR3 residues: CASRNPGQPSYEQYF. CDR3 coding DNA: TGCGCCAGCAGAAATCCGGGACAGCCGTCCTACGAGCAGTACTTC. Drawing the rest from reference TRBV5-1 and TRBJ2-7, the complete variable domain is KAGVTQTPRYLIKTRGQQVTLSCSPISGHRSVSWYQQTPGQGLQFLFEYFSETQRNKGNFPGRFSGRQFSNSRSEMNVSTLELGDSALYLCASRNPGQPSYEQYFGPGTRLTVT.

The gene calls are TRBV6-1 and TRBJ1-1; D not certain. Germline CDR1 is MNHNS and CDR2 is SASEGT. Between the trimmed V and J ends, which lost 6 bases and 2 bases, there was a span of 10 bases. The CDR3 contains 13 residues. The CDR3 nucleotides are TGTGCCAGCAGGTACGACGGAAACACTGAAGCTTTCTTT. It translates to CASRYDGNTEAFF.

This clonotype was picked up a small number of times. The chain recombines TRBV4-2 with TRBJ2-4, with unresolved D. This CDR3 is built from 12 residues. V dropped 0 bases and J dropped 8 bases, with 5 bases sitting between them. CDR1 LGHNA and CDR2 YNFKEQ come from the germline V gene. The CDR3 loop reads CASSQDMDIQYF. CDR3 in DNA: TGTGCCAGCAGCCAAGATATGGACATTCAGTACTTC.

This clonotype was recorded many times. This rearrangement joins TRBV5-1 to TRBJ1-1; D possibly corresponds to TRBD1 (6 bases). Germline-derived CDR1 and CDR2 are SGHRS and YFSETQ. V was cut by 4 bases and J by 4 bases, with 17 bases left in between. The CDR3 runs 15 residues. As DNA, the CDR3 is TGCGCCAGCAGCCCCCGGGGGGGCGAGGGCACTGAAGCTTTCTTT. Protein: CASSPRGGEGTEAFF.

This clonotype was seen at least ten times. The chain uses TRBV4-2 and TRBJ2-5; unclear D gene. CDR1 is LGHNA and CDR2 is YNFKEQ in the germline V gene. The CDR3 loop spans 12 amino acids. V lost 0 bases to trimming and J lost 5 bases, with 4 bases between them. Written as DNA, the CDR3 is TGTGCCAGCAGCCAAGATCTGGAGACCCAGTACTTC. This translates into CASSQDLETQYF.

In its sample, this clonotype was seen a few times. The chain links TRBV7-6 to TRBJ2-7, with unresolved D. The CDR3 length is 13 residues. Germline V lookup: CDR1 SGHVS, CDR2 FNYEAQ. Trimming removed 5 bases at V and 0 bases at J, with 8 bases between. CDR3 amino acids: CASSSTSSYEQYF. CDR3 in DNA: TGTGCCAGCAGCAGTACAAGCTCCTACGAGCAGTACTTC. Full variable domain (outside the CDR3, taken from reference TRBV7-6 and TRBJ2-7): GAGVSQSPRYKVTKRGQDVALRCDPISGHVSLYWYRQALGQGPEFLTYFNYEAQQDKSGLPNDRFSAERPEGSISTLTIQRTEQRDSAMYRCASSSTSSYEQYFGPGTRLTVT.

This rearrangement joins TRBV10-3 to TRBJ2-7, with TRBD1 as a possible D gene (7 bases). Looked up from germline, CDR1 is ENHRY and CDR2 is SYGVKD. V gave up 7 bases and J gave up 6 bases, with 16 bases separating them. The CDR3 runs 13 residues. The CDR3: CAINPRQGGEQYF. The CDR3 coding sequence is TGTGCCATCAACCCGAGACAGGGAGGCGAGCAGTACTTC.

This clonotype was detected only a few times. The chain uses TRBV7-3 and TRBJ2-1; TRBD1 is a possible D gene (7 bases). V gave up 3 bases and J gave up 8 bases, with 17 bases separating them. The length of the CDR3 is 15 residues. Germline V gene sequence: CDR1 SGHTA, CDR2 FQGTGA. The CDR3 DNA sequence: TGTGCCAGCAGCTTCACAGGGGCGCGGGGCCATGAGCAGTTCTTC. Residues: CASSFTGARGHEQFF.

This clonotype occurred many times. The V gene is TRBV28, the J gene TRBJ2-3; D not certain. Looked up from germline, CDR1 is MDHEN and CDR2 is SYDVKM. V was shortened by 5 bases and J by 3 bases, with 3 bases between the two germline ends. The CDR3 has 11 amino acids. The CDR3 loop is CASSRTDTQYF. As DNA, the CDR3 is TGTGCCAGCAGTCGGACAGATACGCAGTATTTT.

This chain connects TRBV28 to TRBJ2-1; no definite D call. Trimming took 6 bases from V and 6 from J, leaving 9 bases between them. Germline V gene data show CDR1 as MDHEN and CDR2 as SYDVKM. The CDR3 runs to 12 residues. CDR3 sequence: CASSLRVNEQFF. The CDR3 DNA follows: TGTGCCAGCAGCCTTCGGGTCAATGAGCAGTTCTTC.

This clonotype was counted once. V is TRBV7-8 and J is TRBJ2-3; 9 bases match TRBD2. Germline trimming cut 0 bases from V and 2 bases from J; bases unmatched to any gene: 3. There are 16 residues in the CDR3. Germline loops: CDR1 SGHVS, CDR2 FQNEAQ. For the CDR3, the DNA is TGTGCCAGCAGCTTAGCGGCGGGGGGGAACACAGATACGCAGTATTTT. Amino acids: CASSLAAGGNTDTQYF.

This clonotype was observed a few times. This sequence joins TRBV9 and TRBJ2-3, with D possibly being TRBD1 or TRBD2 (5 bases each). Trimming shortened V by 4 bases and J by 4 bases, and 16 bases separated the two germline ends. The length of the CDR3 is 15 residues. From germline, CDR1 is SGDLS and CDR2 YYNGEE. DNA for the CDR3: TGTGCCAGCAGCATCATGGGGGAAATTGCAGATACGCAGTATTTT. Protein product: CASSIMGEIADTQYF.

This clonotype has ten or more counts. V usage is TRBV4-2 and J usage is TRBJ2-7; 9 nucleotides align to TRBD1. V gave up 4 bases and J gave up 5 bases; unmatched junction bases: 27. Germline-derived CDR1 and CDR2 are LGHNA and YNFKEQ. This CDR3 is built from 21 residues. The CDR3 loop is CASSPPGLTGGALDRDHEQYF. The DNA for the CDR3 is TGTGCCAGCAGCCCCCCCGGCCTCACAGGGGGCGCGCTGGACCGAGACCACGAGCAGTACTTC.